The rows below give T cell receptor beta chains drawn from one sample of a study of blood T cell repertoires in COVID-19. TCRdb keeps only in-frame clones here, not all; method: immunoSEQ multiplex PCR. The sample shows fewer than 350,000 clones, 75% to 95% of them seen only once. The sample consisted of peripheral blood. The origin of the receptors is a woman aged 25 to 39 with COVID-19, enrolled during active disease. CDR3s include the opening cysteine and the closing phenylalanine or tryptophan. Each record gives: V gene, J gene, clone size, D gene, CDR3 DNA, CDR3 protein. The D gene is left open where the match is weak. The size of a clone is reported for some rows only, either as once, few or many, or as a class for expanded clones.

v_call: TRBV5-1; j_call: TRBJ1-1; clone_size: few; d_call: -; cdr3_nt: TGCGCCAGCAGCTCTGATACATTGAACACTGAAGCTTTCTTT; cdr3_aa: CASSSDTLNTEAFF
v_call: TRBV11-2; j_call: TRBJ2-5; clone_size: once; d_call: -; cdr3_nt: TGTGCCAGCAGCTTAAGTCAGGGCCAAGAGACCCAGTACTTC; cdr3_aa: CASSLSQGQETQYF
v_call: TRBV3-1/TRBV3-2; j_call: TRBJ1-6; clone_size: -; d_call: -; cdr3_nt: TGTGCCAGCAGCCAAGTTCCCAACGGAGGTAATTCACCCCTCCACTTT; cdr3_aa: CASSQVPNGGNSPLHF
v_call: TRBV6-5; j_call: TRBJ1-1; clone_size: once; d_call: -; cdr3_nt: TGTGCCAGTGCCCCCCCTAGGAACACTGAAGCTTTCTTT; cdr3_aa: CASAPPRNTEAFF
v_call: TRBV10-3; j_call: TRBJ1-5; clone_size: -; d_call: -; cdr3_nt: TGTGCCATCAGTGACCCAACGGTCGATCAGCCCCAGCATTTT; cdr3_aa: CAISDPTVDQPQHF
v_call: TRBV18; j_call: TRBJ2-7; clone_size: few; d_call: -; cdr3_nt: TGTGCCAGCACCAGACAGGCCTCCTACGAGCAGTACTTC; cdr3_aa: CASTRQASYEQYF
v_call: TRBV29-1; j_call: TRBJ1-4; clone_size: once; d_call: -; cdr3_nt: TGCAGCGCGACGAGGGTTGGGGGAGGGCTGTTTTTT; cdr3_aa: CSATRVGGGLFF
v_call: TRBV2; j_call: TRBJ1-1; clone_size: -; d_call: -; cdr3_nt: TGTGCCAGCGCCCCCGGGACAATCACTGAAGCTTTCTTT; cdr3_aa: CASAPGTITEAFF
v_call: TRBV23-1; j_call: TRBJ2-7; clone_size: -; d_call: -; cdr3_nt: TGCGCCAGCAGTCTTCCCCAGGGCGATGGACAGTACTTC; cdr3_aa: CASSLPQGDGQYF
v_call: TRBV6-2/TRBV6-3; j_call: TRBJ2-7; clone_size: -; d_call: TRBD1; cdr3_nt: TGTGCCAGCAGCGAGACAGGGGACGAGCAGTACTTC; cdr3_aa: CASSETGDEQYF
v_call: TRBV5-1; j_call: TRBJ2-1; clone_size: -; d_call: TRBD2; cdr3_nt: TGCGCCAGCCTCGGGGGGGAGTCGATCTACAATGAGCAGTTCTTC; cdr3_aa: CASLGGESIYNEQFF
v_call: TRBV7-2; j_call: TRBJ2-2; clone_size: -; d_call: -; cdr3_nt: TGTGCCAGCAGCTTAGTCGGTAGCGACACCGGGGAGCTGTTTTTT; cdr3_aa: CASSLVGSDTGELFF
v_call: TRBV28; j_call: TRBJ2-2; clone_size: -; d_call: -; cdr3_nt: TGTGCCAGCAGTACCCTCTCACCCGGGAACACCGGGGAGCTGTTTTTT; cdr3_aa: CASSTLSPGNTGELFF
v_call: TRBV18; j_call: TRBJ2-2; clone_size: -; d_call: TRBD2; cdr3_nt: TGTGCCAGCTCACCACCAGCTAGCGGTTACACCGGGGAGCTGTTTTTT; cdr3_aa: CASSPPASGYTGELFF
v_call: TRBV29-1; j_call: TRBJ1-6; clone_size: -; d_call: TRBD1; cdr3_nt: TGCAGCGTTAGGGACAGCTATAATTCACCCCTCCACTTT; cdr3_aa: CSVRDSYNSPLHF
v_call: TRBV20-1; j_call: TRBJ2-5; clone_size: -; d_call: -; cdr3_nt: TGCAGTGCTCGACTAGTTGAGACCCAGTACTTC; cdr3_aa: CSARLVETQYF
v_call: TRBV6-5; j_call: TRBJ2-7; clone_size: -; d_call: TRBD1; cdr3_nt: TGTGCCAGCACGAGGGGGCCGGCCTACGAGCAGTACTTC; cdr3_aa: CASTRGPAYEQYF
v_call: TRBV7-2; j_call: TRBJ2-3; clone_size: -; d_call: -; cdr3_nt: TGTGCCAGCAGCTTCCGCGGAAACACAGATACGCAGTATTTT; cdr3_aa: CASSFRGNTDTQYF
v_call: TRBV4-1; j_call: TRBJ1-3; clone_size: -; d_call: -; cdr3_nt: TGCGCCAGCAGCCAAGAGAGCTCTGGAAACACCATATATTTT; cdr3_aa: CASSQESSGNTIYF
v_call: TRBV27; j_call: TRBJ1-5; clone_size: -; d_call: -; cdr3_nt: TGTGCCAGCAGTTTTGAGGGAGATAGCAATCAGCCCCAGCATTTT; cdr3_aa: CASSFEGDSNQPQHF
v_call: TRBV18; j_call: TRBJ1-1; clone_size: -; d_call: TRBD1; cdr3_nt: TGTGCCAGCTCACCAGTGGGGACAGGGGCGGTCACTGAAGCTTTCTTT; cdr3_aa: CASSPVGTGAVTEAFF
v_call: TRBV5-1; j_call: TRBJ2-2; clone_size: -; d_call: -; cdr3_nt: TGCGCCAGCAGCTTCGGGGCCGGGGAGCTGTTTTTT; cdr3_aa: CASSFGAGELFF
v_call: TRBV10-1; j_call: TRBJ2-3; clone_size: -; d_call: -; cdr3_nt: TGCGCCAGCAGTGACCTGACAGATACGCAGTATTTT; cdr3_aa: CASSDLTDTQYF
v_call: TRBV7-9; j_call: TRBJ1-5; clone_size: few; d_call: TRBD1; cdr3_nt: TGTGCCAGCAGCCCAGAAGGGGGCAGCAATCAGCCCCAGCATTTT; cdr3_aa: CASSPEGGSNQPQHF
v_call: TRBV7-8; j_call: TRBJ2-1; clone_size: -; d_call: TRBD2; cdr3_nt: TGTGCCAGCAGCTTAGCGTTAGCGGGACTGAGCTCCTACAATGAGCAGTTCTTC; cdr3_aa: CASSLALAGLSSYNEQFF
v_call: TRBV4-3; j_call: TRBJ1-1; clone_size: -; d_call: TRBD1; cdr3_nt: TGCGCCAGCAGCCCCCTCGGACAGGGGGTGGGAACTGAAGCTTTCTTT; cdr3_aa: CASSPLGQGVGTEAFF
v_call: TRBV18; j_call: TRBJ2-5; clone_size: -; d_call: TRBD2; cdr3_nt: TGTGCCAGCTCCCAACCTAGCGGGAGAGCGTTAGAGACCCAGTACTTC; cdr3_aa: CASSQPSGRALETQYF
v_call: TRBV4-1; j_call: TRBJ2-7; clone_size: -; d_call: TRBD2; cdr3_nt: TGCGCCAGCAGCCAAGATCTACAAGCGGGAGGGAGCGAGCAGTACTTC; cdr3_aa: CASSQDLQAGGSEQYF
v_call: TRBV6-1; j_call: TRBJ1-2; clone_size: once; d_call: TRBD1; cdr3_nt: TGTGCCAGCAGTGAATCCCGGACAGGCCGAGGCGGTGGCTACACCTTC; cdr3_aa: CASSESRTGRGGGYTF
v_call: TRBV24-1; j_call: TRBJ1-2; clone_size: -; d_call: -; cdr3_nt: TGTGCCACCAGTGTTACAGCTAACTATGGCTACACCTTC; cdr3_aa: CATSVTANYGYTF
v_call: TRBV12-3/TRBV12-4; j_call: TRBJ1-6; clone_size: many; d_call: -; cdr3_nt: TGTGCCAGCAGTTTAGGGGGCGTTTCACCCCTCCACTTT; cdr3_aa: CASSLGGVSPLHF
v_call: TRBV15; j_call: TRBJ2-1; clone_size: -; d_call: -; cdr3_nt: TGTGCCACCAGCCGACCTGGGGAGGCGTTGGTTAAGCAGTTCTTC; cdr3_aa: CATSRPGEALVKQFF
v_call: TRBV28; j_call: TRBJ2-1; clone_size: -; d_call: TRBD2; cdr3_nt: TGTGCCAGCAGTTTATCGTCTAGCGGGAGGTTCAATGAGCAGTTCTTC; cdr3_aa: CASSLSSSGRFNEQFF
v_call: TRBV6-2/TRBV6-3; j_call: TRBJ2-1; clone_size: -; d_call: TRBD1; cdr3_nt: TGTGCCAGCAGTCCCGGACAGGGGCACAATGAGCAGTTCTTC; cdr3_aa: CASSPGQGHNEQFF
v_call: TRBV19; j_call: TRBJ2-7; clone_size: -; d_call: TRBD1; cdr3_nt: TGTGCCAGTAGTATAGATGGACAGGGCTACGAGCAGTACTTC; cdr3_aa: CASSIDGQGYEQYF
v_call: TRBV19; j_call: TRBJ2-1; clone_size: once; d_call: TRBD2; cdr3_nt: TGTGCCAGTAGTATAGGAGGACTAGCGGATGAGCAGTTCTTC; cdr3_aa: CASSIGGLADEQFF
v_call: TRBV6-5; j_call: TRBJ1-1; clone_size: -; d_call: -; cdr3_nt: TGTGCCAGCAGTTCCCACGGACAGAACACTGAAGCTTTCTTT; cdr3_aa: CASSSHGQNTEAFF
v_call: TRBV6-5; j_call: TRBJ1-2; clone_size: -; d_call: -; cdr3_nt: TGTGCCAGCAGGGTGACGGGCGGGTATGGCTACACCTTC; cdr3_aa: CASRVTGGYGYTF
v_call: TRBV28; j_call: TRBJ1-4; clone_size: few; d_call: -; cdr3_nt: TGTGCCAGCAGTTCTGGGAGGGGCCGTGTTGCAACTAATGAAAAACTGTTTTTT; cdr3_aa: CASSSGRGRVATNEKLFF
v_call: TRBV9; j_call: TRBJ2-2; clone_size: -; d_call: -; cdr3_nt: TGTGCCAGCAGCGTAGCAGCCGGACTCAACACCGGGGAGCTGTTTTTT; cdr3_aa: CASSVAAGLNTGELFF
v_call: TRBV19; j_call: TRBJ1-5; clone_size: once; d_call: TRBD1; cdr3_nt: TGTGCCATTCATGCAGGGGGCAAACAGCCCCAGCATTTT; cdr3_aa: CAIHAGGKQPQHF
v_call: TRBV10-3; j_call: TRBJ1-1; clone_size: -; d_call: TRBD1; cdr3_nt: TGTGCCATCAAGAAGGACAGGTGGAACACTGAAGCTTTCTTT; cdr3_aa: CAIKKDRWNTEAFF
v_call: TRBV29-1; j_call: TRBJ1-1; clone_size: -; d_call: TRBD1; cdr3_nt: TGCAGCGTTGAAGGGACAGGGGGGATTGAAGCTTTCTTT; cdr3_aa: CSVEGTGGIEAFF
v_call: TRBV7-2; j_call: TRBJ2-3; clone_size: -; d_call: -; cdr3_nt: TGTGCCAGCAGCTTAGTGGCTGATACGCAGTATTTT; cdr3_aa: CASSLVADTQYF
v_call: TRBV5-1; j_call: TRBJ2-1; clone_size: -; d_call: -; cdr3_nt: TGCGCCAGCAGCCCAGGGCCTAGCTCCTACAATGAGCAGTTCTTC; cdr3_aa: CASSPGPSSYNEQFF
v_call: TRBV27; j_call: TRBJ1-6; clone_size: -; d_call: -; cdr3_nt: TGTGCCAGCAGCTCAACGAGACTCTATAATTCACCCCTCCACTTT; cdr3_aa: CASSSTRLYNSPLHF
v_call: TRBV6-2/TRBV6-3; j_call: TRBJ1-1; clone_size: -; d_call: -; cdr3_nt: TGTGCCAGCAGTTACGCTTCCAGGGCCGACACTGAAGCTTTCTTT; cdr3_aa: CASSYASRADTEAFF
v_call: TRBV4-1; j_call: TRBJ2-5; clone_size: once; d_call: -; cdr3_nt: TGCGCCAGCAGCCAAGCCTCCCTTGACATCGGAGAGACCCAGTACTTC; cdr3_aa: CASSQASLDIGETQYF
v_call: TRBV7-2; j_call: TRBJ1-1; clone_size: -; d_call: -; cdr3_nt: TGTGCCAGCAGCTTAGAAGCCTTGAACACTGAAGCTTTCTTT; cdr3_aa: CASSLEALNTEAFF
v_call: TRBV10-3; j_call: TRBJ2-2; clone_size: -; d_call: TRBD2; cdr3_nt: TGTGCCATCAGTGGGACTAGCGGGAGTCGAAGCGGGGAGCTGTTTTTT; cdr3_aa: CAISGTSGSRSGELFF
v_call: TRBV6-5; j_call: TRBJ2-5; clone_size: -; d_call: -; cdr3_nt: TGTGCCAGCAGTTCCGGGATGCGGGAGACCCAGTACTTC; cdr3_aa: CASSSGMRETQYF
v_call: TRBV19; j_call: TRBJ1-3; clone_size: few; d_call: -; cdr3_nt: TGTGCCAGTAGTGGCTCCCAGGGAAACACCATATATTTT; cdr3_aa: CASSGSQGNTIYF
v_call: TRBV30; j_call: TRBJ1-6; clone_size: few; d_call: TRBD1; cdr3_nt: TGTGCCTGGAGTGTGCAGGGGACAGCTTGGAATTCACCCCTCCACTTT; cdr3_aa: CAWSVQGTAWNSPLHF
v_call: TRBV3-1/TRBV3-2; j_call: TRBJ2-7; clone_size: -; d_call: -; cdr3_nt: TGTGCCAGCAGCCAAGTGGTGGGAGTAAACGAGCAGTACTTC; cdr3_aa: CASSQVVGVNEQYF
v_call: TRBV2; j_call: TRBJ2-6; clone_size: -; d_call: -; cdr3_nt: TGTGCCAGCAGTGAATCGGGGGATCCTTTAGCTGGGGCCAACGTCCTGACTTTC; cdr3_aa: CASSESGDPLAGANVLTF
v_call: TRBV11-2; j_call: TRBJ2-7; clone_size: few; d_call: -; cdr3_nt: TGTGCCAGCAGCTTGGTGCGCTTTGCTTCGTCCTACGAGCAGTACTTC; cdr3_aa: CASSLVRFASSYEQYF
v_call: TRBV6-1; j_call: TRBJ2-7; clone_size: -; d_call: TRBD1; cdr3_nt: TGTGCCAGCAGTGATTGGGACAGGGGATCCTACGAGCAGTACTTC; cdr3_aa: CASSDWDRGSYEQYF
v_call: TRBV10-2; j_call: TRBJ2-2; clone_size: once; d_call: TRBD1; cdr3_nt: TGCGCCAGCACCAACAGGGGCACCGGGGAGCTGTTTTTT; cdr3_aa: CASTNRGTGELFF
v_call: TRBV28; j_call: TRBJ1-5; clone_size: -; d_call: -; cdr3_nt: TGTGCCAGCAGTTTTGGAGGGGAGGGCAATCAGCCCCAGCATTTT; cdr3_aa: CASSFGGEGNQPQHF